The entry below gives a single T cell receptor (beta chain) sequence along with its context. This sample is drawn from a study of cytomegalovirus exposure and HLA in healthy donors. CDR1 is SGHTA, CDR2 FQGNSA, per germline. The CDR3 sequence is 19 residues long. The J segment lost 2 bases and the V segment lost 5 bases, leaving 15 bases of the junction unmatched. The PCR ran on 60 Vbeta and 13 Jbeta primers. Assay used: immunoSEQ multiplex PCR; TCRdb lists only in-frame clones, some missing. The data contain 100,000 to 150,000 clones, about 80% of them singletons. This clonotype was obtained from a girl aged 2 to 10 in good health and CMV-seronegative. Material for sequencing was PBMCs. The rearrangement uses TRBV7-2 and TRBJ2-2, with 9 bases identical to TRBD2. The CDR3 region has the DNA TGTGCCAGCAGCGGAAGGAGCGGGGGGACGAGTCGTAACACCGGGGAGCTGTTTTTT. Its translation: CASSGRSGGTSRNTGELFF.